This T cell receptor beta chain was recorded in a study of shared clonotypes between healthy human individuals. The wider study: Per donor, CD8 memory used one plate, CD8 naive used two, CD4 memory used three and CD4 naive used three. General study points: Lower generation probabilities were found for non-shared clonotypes than for those shared by all four donors. As a rule, naive subsets had a larger estimated richness than memory subsets.

The CDR3 is 13 amino acids. Looked up from germline, CDR1 is MNHEY and CDR2 is SVGAGI. V shed 0 bases and J shed 4 bases, with 5 bases lying between them. In the source study's methods: ImmunoSEQ junction-only sequences lacked quality scores, so their filtering differed. Assay: immunoSEQ multiplex PCR; the TCRdb copy retains only in-frame clones and omits some. V and J calls and clone size come straight from that table; D and trimming were deduced from the DNA. The sample carries 2 million to 3 million clones, 93% recorded once. A word on this clone: The antigen remains undetermined.

The rearrangement links TRBV6-5 to TRBJ2-3, with D hard to call. The sequencing input was naive CD4+ T cells from PBMCs. Subset described: CD45RA+ positively selected. This clonotype was sampled from a man between 18 and 35 years old in good health. Some clones in this sample may be carry-over from other donors' samples. The CDR3 loop is CASSYSLADTQYF. The CDR3 DNA follows: TGTGCCAGCAGTTACTCGTTGGCAGATACGCAGTATTTT.